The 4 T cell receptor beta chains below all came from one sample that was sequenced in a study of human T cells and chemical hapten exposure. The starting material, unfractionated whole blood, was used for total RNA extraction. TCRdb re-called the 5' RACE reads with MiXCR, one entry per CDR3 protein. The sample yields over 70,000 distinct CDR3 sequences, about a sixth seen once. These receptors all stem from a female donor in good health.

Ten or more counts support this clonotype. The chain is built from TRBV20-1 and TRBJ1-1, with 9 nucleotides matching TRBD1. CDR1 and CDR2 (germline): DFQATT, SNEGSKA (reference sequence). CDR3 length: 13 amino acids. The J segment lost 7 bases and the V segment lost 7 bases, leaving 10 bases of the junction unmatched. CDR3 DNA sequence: TGCAGTGTTGCACAGGGGGCGGAGGTTGAAGCTTTCTTT. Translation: CSVAQGAEVEAFF.

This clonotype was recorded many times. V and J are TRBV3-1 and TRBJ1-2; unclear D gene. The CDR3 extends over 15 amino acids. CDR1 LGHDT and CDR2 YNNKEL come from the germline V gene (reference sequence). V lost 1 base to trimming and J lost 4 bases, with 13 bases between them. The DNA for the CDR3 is TGTGCCAGCAGCCAAGGACACGGTGGGAGCTATGGCTACACCTTC. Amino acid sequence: CASSQGHGGSYGYTF.

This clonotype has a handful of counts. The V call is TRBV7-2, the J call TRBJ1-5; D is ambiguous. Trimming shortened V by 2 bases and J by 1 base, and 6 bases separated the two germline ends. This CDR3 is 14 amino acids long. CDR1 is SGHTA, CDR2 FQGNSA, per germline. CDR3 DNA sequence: TGTGCCAGCAGCTTATACGCCAGCAATCAGCCCCAGCATTTT. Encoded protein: CASSLYASNQPQHF.

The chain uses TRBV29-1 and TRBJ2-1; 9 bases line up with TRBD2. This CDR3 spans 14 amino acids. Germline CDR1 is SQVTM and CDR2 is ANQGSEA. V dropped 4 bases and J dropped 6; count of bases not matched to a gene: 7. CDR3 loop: CSVVGTSFPNEQFF. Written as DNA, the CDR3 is TGCAGCGTTGTGGGGACTAGCTTCCCCAATGAGCAGTTCTTC.